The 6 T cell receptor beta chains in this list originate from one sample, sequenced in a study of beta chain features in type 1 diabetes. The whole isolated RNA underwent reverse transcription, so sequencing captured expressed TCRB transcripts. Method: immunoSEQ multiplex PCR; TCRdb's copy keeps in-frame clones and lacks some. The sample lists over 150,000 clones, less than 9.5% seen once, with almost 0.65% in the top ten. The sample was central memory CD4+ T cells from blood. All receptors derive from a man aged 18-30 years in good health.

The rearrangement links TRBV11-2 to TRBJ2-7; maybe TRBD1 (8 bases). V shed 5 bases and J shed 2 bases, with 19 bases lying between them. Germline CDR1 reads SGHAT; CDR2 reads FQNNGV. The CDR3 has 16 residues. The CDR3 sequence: CASSPIDRGGTYEQYF. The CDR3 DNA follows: TGTGCCAGCAGCCCCATCGACAGGGGAGGGACCTACGAGCAGTACTTC.

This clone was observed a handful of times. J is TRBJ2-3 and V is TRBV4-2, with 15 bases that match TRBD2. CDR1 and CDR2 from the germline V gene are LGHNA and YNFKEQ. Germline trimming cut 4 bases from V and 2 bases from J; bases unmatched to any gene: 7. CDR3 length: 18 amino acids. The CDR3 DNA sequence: TGTGCCAGCAGCCCAGGGACTAGCGGGGGGACCACCACAGATACGCAGTATTTT. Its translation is CASSPGTSGGTTTDTQYF.

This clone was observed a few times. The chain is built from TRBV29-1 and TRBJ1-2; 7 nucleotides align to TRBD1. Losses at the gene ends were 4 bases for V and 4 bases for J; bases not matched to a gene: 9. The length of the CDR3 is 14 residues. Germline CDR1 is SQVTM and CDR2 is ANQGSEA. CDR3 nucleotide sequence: TGCAGCGTTGGGGACAGTTTGCTTACCTATGGCTACACCTTC. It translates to CSVGDSLLTYGYTF. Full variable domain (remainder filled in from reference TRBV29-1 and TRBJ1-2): SAVISQKPSRDICQRGTSLTIQCQVDSQVTMMFWYRQQPGQSLTLIATANQGSEATYESGFVIDKFPISRPNLTFSTLTVSNMSPEDSSIYLCSVGDSLLTYGYTFGSGTRLTVV.

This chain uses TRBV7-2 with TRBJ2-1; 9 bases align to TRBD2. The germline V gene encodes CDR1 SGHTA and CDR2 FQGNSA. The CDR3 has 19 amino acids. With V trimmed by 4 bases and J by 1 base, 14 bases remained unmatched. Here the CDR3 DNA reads TGTGCCAGCAGCTCCCGCCCCGCCCGCGGGGGGGTTTCCTACAATGAGCAGTTCTTC. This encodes CASSSRPARGGVSYNEQFF.

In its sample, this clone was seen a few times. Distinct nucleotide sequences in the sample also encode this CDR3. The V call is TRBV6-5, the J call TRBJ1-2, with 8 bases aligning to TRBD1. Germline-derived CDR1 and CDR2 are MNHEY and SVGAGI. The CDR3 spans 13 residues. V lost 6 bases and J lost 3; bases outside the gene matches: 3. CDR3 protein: CASRDRDYYGYTF. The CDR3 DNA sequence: TGTGCCAGCAGGGACAGGGATTACTATGGCTACACCTTC.

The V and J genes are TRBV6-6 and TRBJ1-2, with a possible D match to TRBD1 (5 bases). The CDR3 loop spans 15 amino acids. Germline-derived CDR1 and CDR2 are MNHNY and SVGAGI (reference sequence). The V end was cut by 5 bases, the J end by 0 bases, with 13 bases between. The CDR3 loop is CASSLDSDSNYGYTF. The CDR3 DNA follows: TGTGCCAGCAGTCTTGACAGCGATTCTAACTATGGCTACACCTTC.